A single sample gave rise to the 6 T cell receptor beta chains below, sequenced in a study of cytotoxic CD8 clonotypes in ibrutinib-treated CLL. Produced via immunoSEQ multiplex PCR; TCRdb's table is partial and in-frame only. Here the sample spans 300,000 to 400,000 clones, about 61% being singletons. The specimen was PBMCs, collected after 36 months of ibrutinib treatment. Source of these receptors: a human donor with chronic lymphocytic leukemia.

This clone was recorded a few times. The V gene is TRBV28, the J gene TRBJ1-2; D remains ambiguous. The CDR3 is 12 amino acids. Trimming stripped 3 bases from V and 4 bases from J, with 6 bases between. CDR1 MDHEN and CDR2 SYDVKM come from the germline V gene. The CDR3 nucleotides are TGTGCCAGCAGTTTTAACCGCTATGGCTACACCTTC. Protein sequence: CASSFNRYGYTF.

This clone was seen once. CDR3 region: CASSNKLWGSSYEQYF. The CDR3 DNA is TGTGCCAGCAGTAATAAGTTGTGGGGGAGCTCCTACGAGCAGTACTTC. The chain uses TRBV27 and TRBJ2-7, with D possibly being TRBD1 or TRBD2 (5 bases each). The CDR3 runs to 16 residues. With 5 bases removed from V and 0 bases from J, the gap between germline ends came to 17 bases. CDR1 and CDR2 from the germline V gene are MNHEY and SMNVEV (reference sequence).

The J gene is TRBJ2-2, the V gene TRBV4-2; 7 bases are shared with TRBD2. The CDR3 is 15 residues long. V was pared by 3 bases and J by 3 bases, with 4 bases of the junction left unmatched. The germline gives CDR1 LGHNA, CDR2 YNFKEQ. In DNA, the CDR3 is TGTGCCAGCAGCCAGGCTACTAGCGACACCGGGGAGCTGTTTTTT. Translation: CASSQATSDTGELFF.

The rearrangement links TRBV9 to TRBJ1-4; a weak D match, TRBD1 (5 bases). Trimming removed 0 bases from V and 8 bases from J, with 17 bases in between. Germline values: CDR1 SGDLS, CDR2 YYNGEE. This CDR3 is 16 amino acids long. The CDR3 sequence: CASSVGGTKWGEKLFF. The CDR3, as DNA: TGTGCCAGCAGCGTAGGGGGGACGAAATGGGGCGAAAAACTGTTTTTT.

V usage is TRBV7-8 and J usage is TRBJ2-1, with D uncertain. The germline V and J ends were trimmed by 5 bases and 0 bases, with 8 bases remaining between them. The germline CDR1 and CDR2 sequences are SGHVS and FQNEAQ. CDR3 length: 14 residues. The CDR3 DNA reads as TGTGCCAGCAGCCGGTTGGCCTCCTACAATGAGCAGTTCTTC. Residues: CASSRLASYNEQFF.

The genes are TRBV15 and TRBJ2-7; 7 bases match TRBD2. This CDR3 contains 15 residues. Germline lookup yields CDR1 LNHNV and CDR2 YYDKDF (reference sequence). Losses at the gene ends were 0 bases for V and 4 bases for J; bases not matched to a gene: 6. CDR3 loop: CATSRDLRESYEQYF. In DNA form, the CDR3 reads TGTGCCACCAGCAGAGATTTGCGGGAGTCATACGAGCAGTACTTC. Full variable domain (remainder filled in from reference TRBV15 and TRBJ2-7): DAMVIQNPRYQVTQFGKPVTLSCSQTLNHNVMYWYQQKSSQAPKLLFHYYDKDFNNEADTPDNFQSRRPNTSFCFLDIRSPGLGDTAMYLCATSRDLRESYEQYFGPGTRLTVT.